Listed below are T cell receptor beta chains from one sample, sequenced in a study of T cells in Graves' hyperthyroidism and ophthalmopathy. TCRdb recomputed calls from the multiplex PCR reads with MiXCR, one row per CDR3 protein. The sample has about 360,000 distinct CDR3 sequences; approximately 13% are singletons. Input material: blood. These receptor sequences come from a woman in her late teens or twenties with Graves' hyperthyroidism. CDR3s include the opening cysteine and the closing phenylalanine or tryptophan. The D gene is left open where the match is weak. A row's size may be missing; if present it is once, few, many or a size class.

v_call	j_call	d_call	cdr3_length	clone_size	cdr3_aa	cdr3_nt
TRBV24-1	TRBJ2-2	TRBD1	16	NA	CATSDAGTANTGELFF	TGTGCCACCAGTGACGCCGGGACAGCGAACACCGGGGAGCTGTTTTTT
TRBV4-1	TRBJ2-2	TRBD2	15	NA	CASRGGVTNTGELFF	TGCGCCAGCAGGGGGGGGGTTACGAACACCGGGGAGCTGTTTTTT
TRBV24-1	TRBJ2-3	NA	15	NA	CATSDLNRDTDTQYF	TGTGCCACCAGTGATTTGAACAGGGACACAGATACGCAGTATTTT
TRBV6-2/TRBV6-3	TRBJ1-2	NA	14	many	CASSYSSGAEGYTF	TGTGCCAGCAGTTATTCTTCAGGGGCAGAGGGCTACACCTTC
TRBV5-1	TRBJ2-3	NA	15	many	CASSLLGIGSDTQYF	TGCGCCAGCAGCCTACTCGGGATTGGTAGCGATACGCAGTATTTT
TRBV7-9	TRBJ1-1	NA	12	NA	CASSPQVFEAFF	TGTGCCAGCAGCCCACAGGTATTTGAAGCTTTCTTT
TRBV10-3	TRBJ2-5	NA	14	few	CAISVGTAQETQYF	TGTGCCATCAGTGTGGGGACGGCCCAAGAGACCCAGTACTTC
TRBV15	TRBJ2-3	TRBD2	16	many	CATSRDRGLATDTQYF	TGTGCCACCAGCAGAGATCGGGGACTAGCAACAGATACGCAGTATTTT
TRBV28	TRBJ1-2	NA	14	many	CASRGGQTVYGYTF	TGTGCCAGCAGGGGTGGACAGACGGTCTATGGCTACACCTTC
TRBV20-1	TRBJ2-7	NA	14	NA	CSAERGSNSYEQYF	TGCAGTGCTGAACGGGGCTCGAACTCCTACGAGCAGTACTTC
TRBV7-9	TRBJ1-5	NA	13	NA	CASSSQGAQPQHF	TGTGCCAGCAGCTCCCAGGGTGCCCAGCCCCAGCATTTT
TRBV4-2	TRBJ2-3	NA	16	few	CASSQGVTVSTDTQYF	TGTGCCAGCAGCCAAGGCGTTACTGTAAGCACAGATACGCAGTATTTT
TRBV24-1	TRBJ2-1	NA	16	NA	CATGDHRDLLYNEQFF	TGTGCCACCGGTGATCACCGGGACCTACTCTACAATGAGCAGTTCTTC
TRBV12-3/TRBV12-4	TRBJ1-4	TRBD1	15	many	CASSPDRGTDEKLFF	TGTGCCAGCAGCCCTGACAGGGGCACGGATGAAAAACTGTTTTTT
TRBV6-2/TRBV6-3	TRBJ2-2	NA	20	few	CASSAWSASSGRTTPGSCFF	NA
TRBV18	TRBJ1-6	NA	14	many	CASRVGSNNSPLHF	TGTGCCAGCCGCGTCGGCTCCAATAATTCACCCCTCCACTTT
TRBV30	TRBJ2-7	TRBD2	14	many	CAWSQGAGGHEQYF	TGTGCCTGGAGTCAAGGAGCGGGGGGCCACGAGCAGTACTTC
TRBV6-1	TRBJ2-3	NA	15	many	CASSERRDFTDTQYF	TGTGCCAGCAGTGAGCGGAGGGATTTTACAGATACGCAGTATTTT
TRBV20-1	TRBJ2-5	TRBD2	14	many	CSALASSGVETQYF	TGCAGTGCCCTCGCGTCTAGCGGGGTTGAGACCCAGTACTTC
TRBV4-1	TRBJ2-3	TRBD2	17	NA	CASSQQRRGGGADTQYF	TGCGCCAGCAGCCAACAACGTCGGGGCGGGGGGGCAGATACGCAGTATTTT
TRBV7-3	TRBJ1-1	NA	13	many	CASSPRTDSEAFF	TGTGCCAGCAGCCCGAGGACCGACTCTGAAGCTTTCTTT
TRBV7-2	TRBJ1-1	NA	16	many	CASSEKGVGVNTEAFF	TGTGCCAGCAGCGAGAAGGGGGTGGGCGTGAACACTGAAGCTTTCTTT
TRBV7-2	TRBJ1-1	NA	15	NA	CASTDSPQEVAAAFF	TGTGCCAGCACTGATTCCCCACAGGAGGTCGCGGCAGCTTTCTTT
TRBV6-1	TRBJ2-7	TRBD1	12	few	CASRKTGDEQYF	TGTGCCAGCAGGAAGACAGGGGACGAGCAGTACTTC
TRBV2	TRBJ1-3	NA	14	NA	CARRARISGNTIYF	TGTGCCAGGCGCGCCAGGATCTCTGGAAACACCATATATTTT
TRBV28	TRBJ1-1	NA	13	many	CASLDRWREKAFF	TGTGCCAGCTTAGACAGGTGGAGGGAGAAAGCTTTCTTT
TRBV18	TRBJ1-2	NA	15	many	CASSPPVGDRFDYTF	TGTGCCAGCTCACCACCGGTGGGGGACCGCTTTGACTACACCTTC
TRBV5-1	TRBJ2-5	NA	15	NA	CASSLTISFGETQYF	TGCGCCAGCAGCCTGACTATTAGTTTTGGAGAGACCCAGTACTTC
TRBV20-1	TRBJ1-5	NA	12	many	CSAIWGMKPQHF	TGCAGTGCCATATGGGGAATGAAGCCCCAGCATTTT
TRBV19	TRBJ2-1	NA	16	NA	CASSFVQGTPYNEQFF	TGTGCCAGTAGTTTCGTCCAGGGGACTCCCTACAATGAGCAGTTCTTC
TRBV5-1	TRBJ2-7	TRBD2	17	NA	CASSIGLAGLSSYEQYF	TGCGCCAGCAGCATAGGACTAGCGGGGCTTAGCTCCTACGAGCAGTACTTC
TRBV7-6	TRBJ2-1	NA	14	NA	CASSPDGIYNEQFF	TGTGCCAGCAGCCCCGACGGTATCTACAATGAGCAGTTCTTC
TRBV29-1	TRBJ2-7	TRBD1	16	NA	CSVEDSRGRLPYEQYF	TGCAGCGTTGAAGACTCCAGGGGGCGCCTCCCCTACGAGCAGTACTTC
TRBV25-1	TRBJ2-1	TRBD2	15	NA	CASSEGAGVYDEQFF	TGTGCCAGCAGTGAAGGGGCGGGAGTTTACGATGAGCAGTTCTTC
TRBV7-3	TRBJ2-1	TRBD2	15	NA	CASSPWGGEAPEQFF	TGTGCCAGCAGCCCGTGGGGGGGAGAGGCTCCTGAGCAGTTCTTC
TRBV9	TRBJ2-7	TRBD2	15	many	CASSVTGTAGDEQYF	TGTGCCAGCAGCGTTACCGGGACCGCGGGGGACGAGCAGTACTTC
TRBV20-1	TRBJ1-5	NA	13	many	CSARGSIRQPQHF	TGCAGTGCTAGAGGGTCGATACGTCAGCCCCAGCATTTT
TRBV28	TRBJ2-7	NA	15	once	CASSSGGRGAYEQYF	TGTGCCAGCAGTTCGGGGGGCAGGGGCGCCTACGAGCAGTACTTC
TRBV6-1	TRBJ2-4	NA	12	NA	CASVLTGNIQYF	TGTGCCAGCGTCCTCACGGGGAACATTCAGTACTTC
TRBV2	TRBJ1-1	NA	13	many	CASSETREDEAFF	TGTGCCAGCAGTGAGACACGGGAGGATGAAGCTTTCTTT
TRBV5-1	TRBJ2-3	TRBD1	16	NA	CASSWGQATSTDTQYF	TGCGCCAGCAGCTGGGGACAGGCGACTAGCACAGATACGCAGTATTTT
TRBV14	TRBJ1-1	NA	15	many	CASSQDEVMNTEAFF	TGTGCCAGCAGCCAAGATGAAGTGATGAACACTGAAGCTTTCTTT
TRBV3-1	TRBJ1-2	NA	13	many	CASSLRDGDGYTF	TGTGCCAGCAGCCTTCGTGACGGCGATGGCTACACCTTC
TRBV28	TRBJ1-5	TRBD1	16	many	CASSLDRGYSNQPQHF	TGTGCCAGCAGTTTGGACAGGGGATATAGCAATCAGCCCCAGCATTTT
TRBV7-2	TRBJ2-7	NA	14	many	CASSFFWGRYEQYF	TGTGCCAGCAGCTTCTTCTGGGGGAGGTACGAGCAGTACTTC
TRBV25-1	TRBJ2-1	NA	20	NA	CASSAGQVHGGWWTYNEQFF	TGTGCCAGCAGTGCGGGGCAGGTCCATGGTGGGTGGTGGACGTACAATGAGCAGTTCTTC
TRBV2	TRBJ1-2	NA	13	NA	CASRGLEHHGYTF	TGTGCCAGCAGGGGCCTGGAACACCATGGCTACACCTTC
TRBV20-1	TRBJ1-1	NA	17	many	CSARDGARGGKNTEAFF	TGCAGTGCTAGAGATGGGGCGAGGGGCGGTAAGAACACTGAAGCTTTCTTT
TRBV7-8	TRBJ1-6	NA	14	few	CASSLGVRNSPLHF	TGTGCCAGCAGCTTAGGGGTTCGAAATTCACCCCTCCACTTT
TRBV20-1	TRBJ2-7	TRBD1	16	many	CSAPAEQGPTVYEQYF	TGCAGTGCGCCAGCCGAACAGGGGCCCACAGTTTACGAGCAGTACTTC
TRBV5-8	TRBJ1-2	TRBD1	16	NA	CASSSGQARSSYGYTF	TGTGCCAGCAGCTCCGGACAGGCCCGTTCGAGCTATGGCTACACCTTC
TRBV10-3	TRBJ1-5	NA	15	NA	CATDEGGRGNQPQHF	TGTGCCACAGACGAGGGGGGTAGGGGCAATCAGCCCCAGCATTTT
TRBV4-3	TRBJ1-2	TRBD1	16	NA	CASSQEATGRGYGYTF	TGCGCCAGCAGCCAAGAGGCGACAGGGAGGGGCTATGGCTACACCTTC
TRBV15	TRBJ2-7	NA	12	NA	CATSRDFYEQYF	TGTGCCACCAGCAGAGACTTCTACGAGCAGTACTTC
TRBV6-6	TRBJ1-1	NA	14	many	CASSYEGGGTEAFF	TGTGCCAGCAGTTACGAAGGGGGAGGCACTGAAGCTTTCTTT
TRBV12-3/TRBV12-4	TRBJ1-2	NA	14	NA	CASSFGSTNYGYTF	TGTGCCAGCAGTTTCGGGAGCACTAACTATGGCTACACCTTC
TRBV20-1	TRBJ1-5	NA	12	many	CSSWRGDQPQHF	TGCAGTTCCTGGAGGGGGGATCAGCCCCAGCATTTT
TRBV20-1	TRBJ2-5	NA	16	few	CSARGTSYRQRETQYF	TGCAGTGCTCGAGGGACCTCGTACAGACAGAGAGAGACCCAGTACTTC